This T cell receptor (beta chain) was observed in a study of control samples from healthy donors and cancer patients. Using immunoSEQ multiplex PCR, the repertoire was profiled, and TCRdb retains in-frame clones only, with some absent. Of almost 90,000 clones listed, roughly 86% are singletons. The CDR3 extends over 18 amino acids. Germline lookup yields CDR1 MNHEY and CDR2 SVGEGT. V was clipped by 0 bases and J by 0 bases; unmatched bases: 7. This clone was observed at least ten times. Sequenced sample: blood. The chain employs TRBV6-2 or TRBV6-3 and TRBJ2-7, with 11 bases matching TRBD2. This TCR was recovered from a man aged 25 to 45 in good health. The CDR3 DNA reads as TGTGCCAGCAGTTACTCGGCTAGCGGGGGGACTTCCTCCTACGAGCAGTACGTC. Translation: CASSYSASGGTSSYEQYV.